Listed here is a single TCR beta chain. Its antigen is still unknown. This record comes from a study of cytomegalovirus exposure and HLA in healthy donors. Findings and caveats of the study: Sequences of the TCR beta chain were said to predict the HLA-A and HLA-B alleles of most subjects accurately. A prior analysis recorded that most TCR beta V segments were productive about 87% or about 30% of the time.

The primer mix had 60 Vbeta and 13 Jbeta primers. The data were produced by immunoSEQ multiplex PCR, yet TCRdb's version contains in-frame clones alone and is incomplete. This repertoire shows 98,000 or so clones, around 77% found once; its top ten account for approximately 8%. CDR1 and CDR2 from the germline V gene are SGHTA and FQGNSA. This CDR3 region has 17 residues. With V trimmed by 1 base and J by 0 bases, 4 bases remained unmatched. Sequenced input: PBMCs. The chain combines TRBV7-2 with TRBJ2-3; 10 bases agree with TRBD2. The sequence came from a female donor in good health and CMV-seronegative. The CDR3 is CASSLVSSGGSTDTQYF. The CDR3 DNA reads as TGTGCCAGCAGCTTAGTGAGTAGCGGGGGGAGCACAGATACGCAGTATTTT.